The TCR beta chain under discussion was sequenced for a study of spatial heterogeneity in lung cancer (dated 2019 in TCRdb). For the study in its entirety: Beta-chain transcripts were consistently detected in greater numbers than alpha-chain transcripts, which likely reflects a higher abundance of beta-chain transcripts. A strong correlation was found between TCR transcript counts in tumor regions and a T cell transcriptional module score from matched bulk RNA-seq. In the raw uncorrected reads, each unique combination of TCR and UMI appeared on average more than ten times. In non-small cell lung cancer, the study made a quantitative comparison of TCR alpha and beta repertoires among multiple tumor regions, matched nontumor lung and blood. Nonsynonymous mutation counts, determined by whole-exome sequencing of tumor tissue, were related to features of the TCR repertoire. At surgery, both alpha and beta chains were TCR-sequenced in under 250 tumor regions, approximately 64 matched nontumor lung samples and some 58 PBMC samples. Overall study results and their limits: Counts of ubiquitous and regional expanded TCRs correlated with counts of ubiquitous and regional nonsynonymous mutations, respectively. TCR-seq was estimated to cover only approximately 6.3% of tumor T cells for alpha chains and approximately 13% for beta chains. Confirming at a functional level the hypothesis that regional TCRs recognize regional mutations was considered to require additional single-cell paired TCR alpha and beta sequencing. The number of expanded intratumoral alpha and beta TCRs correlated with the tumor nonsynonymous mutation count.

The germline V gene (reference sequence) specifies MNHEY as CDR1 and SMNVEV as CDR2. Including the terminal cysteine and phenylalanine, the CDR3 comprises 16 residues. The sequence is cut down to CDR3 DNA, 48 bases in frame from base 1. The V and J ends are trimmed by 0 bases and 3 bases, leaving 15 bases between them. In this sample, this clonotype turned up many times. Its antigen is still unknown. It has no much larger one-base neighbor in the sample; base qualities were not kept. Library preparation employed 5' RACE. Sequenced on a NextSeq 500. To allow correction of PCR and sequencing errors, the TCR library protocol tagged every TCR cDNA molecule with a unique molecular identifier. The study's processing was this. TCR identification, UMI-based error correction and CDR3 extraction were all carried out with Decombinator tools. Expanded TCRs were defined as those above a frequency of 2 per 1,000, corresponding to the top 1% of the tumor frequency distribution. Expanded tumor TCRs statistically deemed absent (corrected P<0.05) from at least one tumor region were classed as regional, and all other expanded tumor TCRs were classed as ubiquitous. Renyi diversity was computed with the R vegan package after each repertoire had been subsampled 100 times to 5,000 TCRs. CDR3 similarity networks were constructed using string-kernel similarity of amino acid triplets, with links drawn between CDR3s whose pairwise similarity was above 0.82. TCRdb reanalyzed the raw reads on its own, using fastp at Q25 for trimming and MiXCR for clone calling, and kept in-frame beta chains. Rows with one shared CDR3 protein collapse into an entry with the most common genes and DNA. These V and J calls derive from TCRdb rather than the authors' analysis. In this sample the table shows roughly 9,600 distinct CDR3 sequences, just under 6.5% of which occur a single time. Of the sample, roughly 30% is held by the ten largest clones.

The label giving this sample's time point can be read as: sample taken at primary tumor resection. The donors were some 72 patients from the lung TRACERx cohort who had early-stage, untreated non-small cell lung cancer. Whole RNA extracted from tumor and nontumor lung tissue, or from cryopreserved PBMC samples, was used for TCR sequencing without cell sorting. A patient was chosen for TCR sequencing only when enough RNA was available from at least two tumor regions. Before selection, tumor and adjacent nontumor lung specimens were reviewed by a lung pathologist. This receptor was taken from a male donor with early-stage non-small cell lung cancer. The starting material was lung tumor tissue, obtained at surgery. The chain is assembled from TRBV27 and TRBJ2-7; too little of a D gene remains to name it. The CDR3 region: CASSLSMAELNYEQYF. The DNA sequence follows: TGTGCCAGCAGTTTATCGATGGCAGAATTAAACTACGAGCAGTACTTC.